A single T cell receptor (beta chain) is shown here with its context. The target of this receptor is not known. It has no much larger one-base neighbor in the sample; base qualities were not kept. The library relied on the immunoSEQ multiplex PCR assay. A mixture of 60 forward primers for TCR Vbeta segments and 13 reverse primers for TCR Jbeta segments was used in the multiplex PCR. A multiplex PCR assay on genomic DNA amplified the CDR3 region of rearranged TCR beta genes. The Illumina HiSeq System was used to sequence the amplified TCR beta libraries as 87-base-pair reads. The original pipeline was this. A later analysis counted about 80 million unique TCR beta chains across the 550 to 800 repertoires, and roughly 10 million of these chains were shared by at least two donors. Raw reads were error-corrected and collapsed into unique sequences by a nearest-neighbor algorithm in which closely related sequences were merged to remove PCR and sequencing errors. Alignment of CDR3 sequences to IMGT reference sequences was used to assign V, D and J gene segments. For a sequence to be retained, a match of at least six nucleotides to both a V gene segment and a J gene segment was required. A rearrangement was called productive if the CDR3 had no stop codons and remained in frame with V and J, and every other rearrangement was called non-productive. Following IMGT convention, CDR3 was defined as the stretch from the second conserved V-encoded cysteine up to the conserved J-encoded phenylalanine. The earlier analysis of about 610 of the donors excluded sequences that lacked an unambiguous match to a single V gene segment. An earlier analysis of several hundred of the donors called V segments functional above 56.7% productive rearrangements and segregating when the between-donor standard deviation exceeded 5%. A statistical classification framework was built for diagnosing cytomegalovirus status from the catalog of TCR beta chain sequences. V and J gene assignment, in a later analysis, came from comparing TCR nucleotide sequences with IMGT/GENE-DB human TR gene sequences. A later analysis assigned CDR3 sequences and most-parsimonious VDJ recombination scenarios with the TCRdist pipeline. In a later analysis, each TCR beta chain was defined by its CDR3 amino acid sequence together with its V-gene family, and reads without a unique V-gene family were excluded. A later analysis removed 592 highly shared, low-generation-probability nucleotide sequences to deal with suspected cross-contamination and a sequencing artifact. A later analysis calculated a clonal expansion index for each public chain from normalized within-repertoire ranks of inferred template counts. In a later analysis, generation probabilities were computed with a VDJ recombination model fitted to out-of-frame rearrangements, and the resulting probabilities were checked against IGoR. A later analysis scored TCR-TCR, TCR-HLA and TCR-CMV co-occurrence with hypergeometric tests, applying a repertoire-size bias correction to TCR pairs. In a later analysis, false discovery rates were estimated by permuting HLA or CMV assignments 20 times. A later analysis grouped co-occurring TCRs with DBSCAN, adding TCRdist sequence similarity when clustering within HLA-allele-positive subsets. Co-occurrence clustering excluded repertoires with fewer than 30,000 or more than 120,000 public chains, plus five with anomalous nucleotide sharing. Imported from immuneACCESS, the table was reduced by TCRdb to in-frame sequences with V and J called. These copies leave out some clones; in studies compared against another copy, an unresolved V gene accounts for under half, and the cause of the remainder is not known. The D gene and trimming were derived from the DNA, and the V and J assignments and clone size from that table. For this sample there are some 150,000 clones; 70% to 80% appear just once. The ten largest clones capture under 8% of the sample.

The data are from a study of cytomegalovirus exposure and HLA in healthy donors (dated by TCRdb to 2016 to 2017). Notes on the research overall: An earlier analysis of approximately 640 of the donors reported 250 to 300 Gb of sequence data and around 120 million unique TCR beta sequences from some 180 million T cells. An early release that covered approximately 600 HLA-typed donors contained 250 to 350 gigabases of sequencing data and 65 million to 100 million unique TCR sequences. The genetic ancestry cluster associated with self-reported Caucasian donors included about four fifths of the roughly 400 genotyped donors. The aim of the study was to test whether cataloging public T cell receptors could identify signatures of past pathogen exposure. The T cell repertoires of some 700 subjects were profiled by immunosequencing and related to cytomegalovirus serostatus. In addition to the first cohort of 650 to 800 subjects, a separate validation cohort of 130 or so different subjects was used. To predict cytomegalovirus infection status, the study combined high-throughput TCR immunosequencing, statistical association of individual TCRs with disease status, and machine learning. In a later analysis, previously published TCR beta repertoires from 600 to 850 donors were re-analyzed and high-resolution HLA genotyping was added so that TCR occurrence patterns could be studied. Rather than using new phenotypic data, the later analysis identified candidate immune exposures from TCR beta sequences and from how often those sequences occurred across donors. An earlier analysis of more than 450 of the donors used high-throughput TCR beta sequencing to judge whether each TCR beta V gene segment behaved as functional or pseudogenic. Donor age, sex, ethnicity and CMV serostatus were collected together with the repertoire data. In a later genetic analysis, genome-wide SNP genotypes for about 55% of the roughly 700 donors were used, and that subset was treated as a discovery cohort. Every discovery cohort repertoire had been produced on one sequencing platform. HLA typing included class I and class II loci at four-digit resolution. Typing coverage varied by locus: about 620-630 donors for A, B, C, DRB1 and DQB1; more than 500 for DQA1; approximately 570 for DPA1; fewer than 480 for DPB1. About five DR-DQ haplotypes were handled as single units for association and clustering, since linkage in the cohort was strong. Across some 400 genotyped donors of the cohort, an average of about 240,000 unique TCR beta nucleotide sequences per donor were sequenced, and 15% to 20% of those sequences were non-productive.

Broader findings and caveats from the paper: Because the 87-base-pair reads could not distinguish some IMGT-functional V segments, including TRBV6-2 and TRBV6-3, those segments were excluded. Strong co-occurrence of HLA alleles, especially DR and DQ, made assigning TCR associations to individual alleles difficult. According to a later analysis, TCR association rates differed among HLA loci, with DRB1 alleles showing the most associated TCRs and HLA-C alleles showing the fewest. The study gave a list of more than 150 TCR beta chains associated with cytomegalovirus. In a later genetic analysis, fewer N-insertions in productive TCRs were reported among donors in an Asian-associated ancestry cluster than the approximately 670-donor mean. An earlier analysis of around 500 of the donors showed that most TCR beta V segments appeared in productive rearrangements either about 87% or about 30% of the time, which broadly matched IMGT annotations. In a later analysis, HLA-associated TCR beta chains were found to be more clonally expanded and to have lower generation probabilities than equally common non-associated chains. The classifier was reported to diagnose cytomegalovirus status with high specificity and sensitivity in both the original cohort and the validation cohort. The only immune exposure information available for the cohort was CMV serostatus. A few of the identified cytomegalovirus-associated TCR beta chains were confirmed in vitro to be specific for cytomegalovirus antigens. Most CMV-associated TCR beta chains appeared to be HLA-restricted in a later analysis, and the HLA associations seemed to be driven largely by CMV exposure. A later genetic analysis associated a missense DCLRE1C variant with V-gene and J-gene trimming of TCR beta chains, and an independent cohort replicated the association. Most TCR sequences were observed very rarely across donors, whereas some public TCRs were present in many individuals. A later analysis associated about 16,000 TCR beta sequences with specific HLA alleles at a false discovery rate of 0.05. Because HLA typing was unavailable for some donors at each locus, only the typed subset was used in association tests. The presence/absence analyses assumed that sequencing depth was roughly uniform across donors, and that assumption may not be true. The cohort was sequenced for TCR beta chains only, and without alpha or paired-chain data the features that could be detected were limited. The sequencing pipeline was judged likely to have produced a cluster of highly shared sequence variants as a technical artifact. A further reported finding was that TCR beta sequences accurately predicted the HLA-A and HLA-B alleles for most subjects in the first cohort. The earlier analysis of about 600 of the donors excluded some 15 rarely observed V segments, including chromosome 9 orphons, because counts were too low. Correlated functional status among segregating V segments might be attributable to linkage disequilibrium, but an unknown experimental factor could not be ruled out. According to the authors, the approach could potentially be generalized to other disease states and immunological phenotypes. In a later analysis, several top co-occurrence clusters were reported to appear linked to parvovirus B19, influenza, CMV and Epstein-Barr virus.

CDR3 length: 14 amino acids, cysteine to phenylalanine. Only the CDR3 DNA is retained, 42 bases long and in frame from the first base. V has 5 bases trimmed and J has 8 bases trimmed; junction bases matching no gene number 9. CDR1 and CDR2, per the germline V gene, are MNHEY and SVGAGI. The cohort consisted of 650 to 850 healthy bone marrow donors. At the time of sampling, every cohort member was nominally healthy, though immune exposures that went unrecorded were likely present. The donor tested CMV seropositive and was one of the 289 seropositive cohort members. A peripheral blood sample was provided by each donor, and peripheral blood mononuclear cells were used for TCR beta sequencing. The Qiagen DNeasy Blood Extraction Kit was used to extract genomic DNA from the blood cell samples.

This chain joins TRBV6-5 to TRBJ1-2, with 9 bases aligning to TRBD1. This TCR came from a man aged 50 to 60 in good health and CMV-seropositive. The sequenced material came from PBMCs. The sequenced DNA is TGTGCCAGCAGTCTACCGGGACAGGGACGCGGCTACACCTTC. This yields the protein CASSLPGQGRGYTF.